This T cell receptor beta chain was profiled in a study of T-cell memory formation after mild COVID-19 (dated by TCRdb to about 2021). For the wider study: TCR sequence clusters from the two donors were found to be largely donor specific. Two young, previously healthy adult volunteers made up the cohort, one male and one female. In a couple of donors, T-cell clones that expanded and contracted after mild COVID-19 were tracked by sequencing TCRalpha and TCRbeta repertoires over time. The full study reports these points: Whether the second-wave clones peaking on day 37 were SARS-CoV-2 specific was not confirmed. Balanced CD4/CD8 phenotypes were observed for clones contracting from day 15 to 85, whereas a bias towards CD4+ was observed for a second wave of clones expanding from day 15 to 37. Contracting CD4+ clones appeared mostly in the CM and EM memory subsets, whereas CD8+ clones were enriched in EMRA. Some responding clones were detected in pre-infection memory, which suggested that pre-existing cross-reactive memory T cells had joined the SARS-CoV-2 response. Only a couple of mild cases were covered in the study, and larger cohorts including severe cases with pre-infection samples were considered necessary.

Including cysteine and phenylalanine, the CDR3 has 16 amino acids. Only CDR3 DNA remains: 48 bases, in frame from the first base. According to the germline V gene (reference sequence), CDR1 reads DFQATT and CDR2 reads SNEGSKA. Trimmed from V: 5 bases; trimmed from J: 1 base; junction bases lacking a gene match: 12. This clonotype was picked up a small number of times. There is no known antigen for this receptor. Per-nucleotide qualities are absent, and no much larger clonotype sits a single base away. Instrument on record: Illumina NovaSeq 6000. Using 5'RACE with constant-segment primers, TCRalpha and TCRbeta cDNA libraries were constructed, with sample barcodes and unique molecular identifiers added in the process. RNA was extracted from every sample with Trizol reagent. The libraries were amplified in two PCR steps, and the second step added a second sample barcode and Illumina TruSeq adapters. The libraries were sequenced on an Illumina NovaSeq using 2 x 150 bp paired-end reads. Under the source paper's analysis protocol: Demultiplexing of reads and collapsing into UMI-guided consensus sequences were performed with migec v1.2.7. Using mixcr v2.1.11, the UMI consensuses were aligned to TRA and TRB V and J templates and assembled into clonotypes. A clonotype was counted as expanded or contracted only when both edgeR and NoisET called the clonotype significant, with the noise models trained on biological replicates. For edgeR calls, the thresholds were a false discovery rate-adjusted p below 0.01 and a log2 fold-change of 1. As an exploratory analysis of dynamics, max-normalized trajectories of the 1000 most abundant clonotypes were examined by PCA with hierarchical clustering. Separately sequenced CD4+ and CD8+ repertoires were used to assign the CD4 or CD8 phenotype of responding clones. Using fastp trimming at Q25 and MiXCR clonotype assembly, TCRdb reanalyzed the public sequencing data and kept in-frame beta chains. A single entry per CDR3 protein holds the most common genes and DNA from its merged rows. TCRdb's processing, not the authors' own work, is the source of the V and J calls. The sample records 92,000 or so distinct CDR3 sequences, roughly 15% of which are singletons. The ten top clones hold under 45% of the sample.

Ficoll-Paque density gradient centrifugation was the method used to isolate PBMCs. The specimen was PBMCs or a T cell subset sorted from them (not recorded which). This TCR was recovered from a man between 18 and 29 years old who had mild COVID-19 (a few samples of this study predate the infection). The sample titles of this study are shuffled in the database, so cell type and time point are left out; the donor was told from shared clones. The sequence is built from TRBV20-1 and TRBJ2-3, and 7 junction bases match TRBD1. CDR3 protein: CSAPSRQGWGTDTQYF. The bases read TGCAGTGCTCCCTCGAGACAGGGCTGGGGCACAGATACGCAGTATTTT.